Listed here are 18 T cell receptor beta chains from one sample, sequenced in a study of regulatory T cells in long-lasting Graves disease. The time point here: persistent/refractory GD, antithyroid drugs over 5 years with positive TRAb. PBMCs were the source of the RNA used for TCR sequencing. Both iRepertoire HTBI primers and Arm-PCR of CDR3 regions were used to build the TCR beta libraries. In TCRdb, the multiplex PCR reads were re-called with MiXCR into one record per CDR3 protein. The sample contains 600,000 to 850,000 distinct CDR3 sequences, about 32% of which appear only once. The sample was peripheral blood mononuclear cells (PBMCs), taken when the disease was refractory, from a patient treated with antithyroid drugs. The receptor set was obtained from a female donor with Graves disease.

The sample holds a few counts of this clonotype. V is TRBV11-2 and J is TRBJ2-5; D uncertain. The CDR3 length is 15 residues. Germline values: CDR1 SGHAT, CDR2 FQNNGV. With 2 bases removed from V and 2 bases from J, the gap between germline ends came to 12 bases. The CDR3 nucleotides read TGTGCCAGCAGCTTAAAGGGCCGGCCTCAAGAGACCCAGTACTTC. This translates into CASSLKGRPQETQYF.

This clonotype came up many times. The CDR3 protein is CASTLLQGNQPQHF. In DNA form, the CDR3 reads TGTGCCAGCACCCTACTACAGGGAAATCAGCCCCAGCATTTT. The rearrangement joins TRBV6-1 to TRBJ1-5; D is perhaps TRBD1 (6 bases). CDR3 size: 14 residues. Trimming left V 7 bases short and J 4 bases short, with 14 bases between. CDR1 and CDR2 (germline): MNHNS, SASEGT.

A single count supports this clonotype. Without the conserved terminal phenylalanine or tryptophan, this CDR3 likely stems from a read error. V usage is TRBV12-3 or TRBV12-4 and J usage is TRBJ1-1, with TRBD1 matching 7 bases. V gave up 7 bases and J gave up 0 bases; unmatched junction bases: 17. This CDR3 has 18 residues. The CDR3 nucleotides are TGTGCCAGCAAGTTGGGGACCAGAACAGGGGTAGTGAACACTGAAGCTTTCCTT. This translates into CASKLGTRTGVVNTEAFL.

This clonotype was seen ten or more times. V is TRBV12-3 or TRBV12-4 and J is TRBJ1-1; 7 nucleotides line up with TRBD1. Trimming took 5 bases from V and 1 from J; bases not matched to a gene: 4. This CDR3 region has 14 residues. This chain's CDR3 is CASSRGQPNTEAFF. The CDR3 DNA reads TGTGCCAGCAGTAGGGGACAGCCGAACACTGAAGCTTTCTTT.

The chain recombines TRBV19 with TRBJ1-2; maybe TRBD1 (5 bases). The CDR3 spans 12 residues. CDR1 is LNHDA, CDR2 SQIVND, per germline (reference sequence). V was pared by 9 bases and J by 0 bases, with 8 bases between. CDR3 coding DNA: TGTGCCAGGGACAATTCTAACTATGGCTACACCTTC. Amino acids: CARDNSNYGYTF.

The chain joins TRBV13 to TRBJ2-7; TRBD1 matches at 10 bases. The J segment lost 2 bases and the V segment lost 5 bases, leaving 6 bases of the junction unmatched. This CDR3 has 15 residues. CDR1 is PRHDT, CDR2 FYEKMQ, per germline (reference sequence). CDR3 sequence reads: CASSTAGTGAYEQYF. The CDR3 DNA sequence: TGTGCCAGCAGCACTGCCGGGACAGGGGCCTACGAGCAGTACTTC.

Worth noting for this clonotype: A much larger clone is a single base away; this may be a read error. V usage is TRBV7-3 and J usage is TRBJ2-5; 10 bases fit TRBD2. This CDR3 region has 15 residues. Germline V CDR1 and CDR2: SGHTA, FQGTGA. The CDR3 sequence: CASSPSGLAEEAQYF. Here the CDR3 DNA reads TGTGCCAGCAGCCCGTCCGGACTAGCGGAAGAGGCCCAGTACTTC. Full variable domain (remainder filled in from reference TRBV7-3 and TRBJ2-5): GAGVSQTPSNKVTEKGKYVELRCDPISGHTALYWYRQSLGQGPEFLIYFQGTGAADDSGLPNDRFFAVRPEGSVSTLKIQRTERGDSAVYLCASSPSGLAEEAQYFGPGTRLLVL.

In this sample, this clonotype turned up a few times. The chain employs TRBV5-1 and TRBJ2-7, with D hard to call. The germline V and J ends were trimmed by 1 base and 2 bases, with 13 bases remaining between them. The CDR3 runs 15 residues. CDR1 is SGHRS, CDR2 YFSETQ, per germline. The CDR3 loop is CASSLKGGDAYEQYF. The CDR3 nucleotides are TGCGCCAGCAGCTTGAAGGGCGGAGATGCCTACGAGCAGTACTTC.

About this clonotype itself: A single base is all that separates this from a far larger clone, so a read error is likely. The V and J genes are TRBV6-2 or TRBV6-3 and TRBJ2-5, with TRBD2 as a possible D gene (5 bases). There are 14 residues in the CDR3. Germline V gene lookup returns CDR1 MNHEY and CDR2 SVGEGT. Trimming removed 4 bases at V and 5 bases at J, with 14 bases between. The CDR3 bases are TGTGCCAGCAGTTGCAGTCTAGCTGCGGAGACCCAGTACTTC. Encoded protein: CASSCSLAAETQYF.

The CDR3 DNA reads as TGTGCCAGCAGGGACACGGAGAGCTCTGGAAACACCATATATTTT. This encodes CASRDTESSGNTIYF. The chain recombines TRBV6-1 with TRBJ1-3; perhaps TRBD1 as D (5 bases). Trimming took 6 bases from V and 0 from J, leaving 12 bases between them. The CDR3 consists of 15 residues. Germline CDR1 reads MNHNS; CDR2 reads SASEGT.

This clonotype appeared a few times. The CDR3 DNA follows: TGTGCCAGCAGCGCCCGGGACACTGGCAATCAGCCCCAGCATTTT. It is translated as CASSARDTGNQPQHF. The J gene is TRBJ1-5, the V gene TRBV2, with D perhaps TRBD1 (6 bases). The V end was cut by 6 bases, the J end by 2 bases, with 14 bases between. Germline-derived CDR1 and CDR2 are SNHLY and FYNNEI. CDR3 length equals 15 residues. The full variable domain, with the rest looked up from reference TRBV2 and TRBJ1-5, is EPEVTQTPSHQVTQMGQEVILRCVPISNHLYFYWYRQILGQKVEFLVSFYNNEISEKSEIFDDQFSVERPDGSNFTLKIRSTKLEDSAMYFCASSARDTGNQPQHFGDGTRLSIL.

This clonotype was observed many times. The chain couples TRBV28 to TRBJ1-1; D not certain. CDR1 is MDHEN, CDR2 SYDVKM, per germline. The CDR3 has 16 residues. The V and J ends lost 2 bases and 0 bases respectively, with 13 bases between them. The chain's CDR3 is CASSLGRGNMNTEAFF. The CDR3 coding sequence is TGTGCCAGCAGTTTAGGGCGGGGAAACATGAACACTGAAGCTTTCTTT.

This clonotype was observed a few times. The rearrangement uses TRBV6-2 or TRBV6-3 and TRBJ1-2; no reliable D call. V lost 2 bases, J lost 0 bases, and 4 bases lay in between. Germline CDR1 and CDR2: MNHEY and SVGEGT. This CDR3 comprises 13 residues. The CDR3 region has the DNA TGTGCCAGCAGTTACCAAGCTAACTATGGCTACACCTTC. Translation gives CASSYQANYGYTF.

The chain carries TRBV30 and TRBJ1-6; 10 bases align to TRBD1. V shed 4 bases, J shed 10 bases, and the junction held 10 bases outside the gene matches. Per the germline V gene, CDR1 is GTSNPN and CDR2 is SVGIG (reference sequence). This CDR3 has 15 residues. CDR3 in DNA: TGTGCCTGGACCTCGCGGACAGGGGGGGAATCACCCCTCCACTTT. Protein sequence: CAWTSRTGGESPLHF.

V is TRBV4-1 and J is TRBJ1-2; D uncertain. V shed 0 bases and J shed 4 bases, with 12 bases lying between them. Germline assignment: CDR1 MGHRA and CDR2 YSYEKL. The length of the CDR3 is 15 residues. The CDR3 here is CASSQEEGLSYGYTF. CDR3 sequence (DNA): TGCGCCAGCAGCCAAGAAGAGGGCCTCAGCTATGGCTACACCTTC.

The rearrangement uses TRBV11-3 and TRBJ2-1; TRBD2 matches at 11 bases. The V segment lost 5 bases and the J segment 8 bases; nucleotides outside the gene matches: 5. Germline V gene data show CDR1 as SGHNT and CDR2 as YENEEA. The CDR3 covers 14 residues. As DNA, the CDR3 is TGTGCCAGCAGCCGACTAGCGGGAACCGATGAGCAGTTCTTC. Its translation is CASSRLAGTDEQFF.

This clonotype turned up a few times. The chain recombines TRBV20-1 with TRBJ1-1; D remains unclear. Trimming stripped 4 bases from V and 4 bases from J, with 13 bases between. CDR1 and CDR2 from the germline V gene are DFQATT and SNEGSKA (reference sequence). CDR3 length equals 13 residues. The CDR3 nucleotides are TGCAGTGCTATGTTCGATACTGGCACTGAAGCTTTCTTT. It translates to CSAMFDTGTEAFF.

This clonotype was picked up a small number of times. V usage is TRBV7-9 and J usage is TRBJ2-7, with TRBD2 identical over 11 bases. This CDR3 is built from 12 residues. Germline V gene lookup returns CDR1 SEHNR and CDR2 FQNEAQ (reference sequence). CDR3 amino acids: CASGRGTYEQYF. CDR3 nucleotide sequence: TGTGCTAGCGGGAGGGGGACCTACGAGCAGTACTTC. The full variable domain, rest sourced from reference TRBV7-9 and TRBJ2-7, is DTGVSQNPRHKITKRGQNVTFRCDPISEHNRLYWYRQTLGQGPEFLTYFQNEAQLEKSRLLSDRFSAERPKGSFSTLEIQRTEQGDSAMYLCASGRGTYEQYFGPGTRLTVT.